Listed below are T cell receptor beta chains from one sample, sequenced in a study of blood T cell repertoires in COVID-19. Sequencing was performed with immunoSEQ multiplex PCR; in TCRdb, only in-frame clones are kept and a portion is missing. The table lists a few hundred thousand clones, around 82% of them singletons, with 4.3% in the top ten. Input material: PBMCs or T cells enriched from blood (not recorded which). Receptor source: a man aged 25 to 45 with acute COVID-19. Both conserved end residues are part of each CDR3. The D gene is left open where the match is weak. Some rows have no size entry. The others give once, few or many, or a class for an expanded clone.

J | D | V | size | DNA | CDR3
TRBJ1-5 | - | TRBV2 | - | TGTGCCAGCAGTGAATCGGGGGGAACTTGGCCCCAGCATTTT | CASSESGGTWPQHF
TRBJ1-2 | TRBD1 | TRBV2 | - | TGTGCCAACCCGGACAGGCGGGGGGATGGCTACACCTTC | CANPDRRGDGYTF
TRBJ2-5 | - | TRBV29-1 | - | TGCAGCGTCAGAATGGGGGGAGAGACCCAGTACTTC | CSVRMGGETQYF
TRBJ1-2 | TRBD1 | TRBV5-6 | - | TGTGCCAGCAGCCTGGGACAGAAGTCCTCTTATGGCTACACCTTC | CASSLGQKSSYGYTF
TRBJ2-7 | - | TRBV19 | - | TGTGCCAGTAGTCGACTTGATTCCTACGAGCAGTACTTC | CASSRLDSYEQYF
TRBJ1-2 | TRBD1 | TRBV18 | - | TGTGCCAGCTCCCCGGGGACAGGGGCCTATGGCTACACCTTC | CASSPGTGAYGYTF
TRBJ2-5 | TRBD1 | TRBV3-1/TRBV3-2 | - | TGTGCCAGCAGCCAAGGAGACTGGCCGGGACAGGGAGGGGAGACCCAGTACTTC | CASSQGDWPGQGGETQYF
TRBJ1-1 | - | TRBV28 | - | TGTGCCAGCAAAGGGGACACTGAAGCTTTCTTT | CASKGDTEAFF
TRBJ2-7 | - | TRBV14 | - | TGTGCCAGCAGCCAAGCGTCCTACGAGCAGTACTTC | CASSQASYEQYF
TRBJ1-1 | - | TRBV3-1/TRBV3-2 | - | TGTGCCAGCAGCCAAGATAGAGGCGCTGAAGCTTTCTTT | CASSQDRGAEAFF
TRBJ2-7 | - | TRBV3-1/TRBV3-2 | - | TGTGCCAGCAGCCAAGGGTCACAGGGCAGTACCTACGAGCAGTACTTC | CASSQGSQGSTYEQYF
TRBJ2-5 | TRBD1 | TRBV5-6 | once | TGTGCCAGCAGCTCTGACAGGGGTGGATCGGAGACCCAGTACTTC | CASSSDRGGSETQYF
TRBJ2-3 | - | TRBV5-4 | - | TGTGCCAGCAGCCTCGCCCTGGATCAGAAAGGGGTGCAGTATTTT | CASSLALDQKGVQYF
TRBJ1-5 | - | TRBV5-7 | - | TGTGCCAGCAGCGTCGGATTGTCGGGAATAGGTCAGCCCCAGCATTTT | CASSVGLSGIGQPQHF
TRBJ1-5 | TRBD1 | TRBV30 | - | TGTGCCTGGAGGTTAACAGGGGTGGGCCAGCCCCAGCATTTT | CAWRLTGVGQPQHF
TRBJ1-1 | - | TRBV10-1 | - | TGCGCCAGCAGCCCGACACTGAACACTGAAGCTTTCTTT | CASSPTLNTEAFF
TRBJ1-1 | - | TRBV7-9 | - | TGTGCCAGCAGCTTACTTTCAGGGGACAACACTGAAGCTTTCTTT | CASSLLSGDNTEAFF
TRBJ2-5 | TRBD1 | TRBV5-6 | - | TGTGCCAGCAGCTTGAAGGACAGGGCTGGAGAGACCCAGTACTTC | CASSLKDRAGETQYF
TRBJ1-1 | TRBD1 | TRBV5-1 | - | TGCGCCAGCAGAACTGGGACAGAAACGAACACTGAAGCTTTCTTT | CASRTGTETNTEAFF
TRBJ2-2 | - | TRBV4-1 | - | TGCGCCAGCAGCCAAGATGCAGGTCGGAACACCGGGGAGCTGTTTTTT | CASSQDAGRNTGELFF
TRBJ1-6 | - | TRBV10-3 | - | TGTGCCATCCGATCAGACTCTAATTCACCCCTCCACTTT | CAIRSDSNSPLHF
TRBJ1-2 | - | TRBV29-1 | - | TGCAGCGTTGAATCTGGGGAGGCCTATGGCTACACCTTC | CSVESGEAYGYTF
TRBJ1-4 | - | TRBV5-1 | - | TGCGCCAGCAGCTACGACAGGCCCACCCTAACAGTTGCAACTAATGAAAAACTGTTTTTT | CASSYDRPTLTVATNEKLFF
TRBJ1-2 | - | TRBV27 | - | TGTGCCAGCAGCTCTACTCCGAGCTATGGCTACACCTTC | CASSSTPSYGYTF
TRBJ1-1 | TRBD1 | TRBV7-3 | - | TGTGCCAGCAGCCCAACAATACTAACAGGGGGGAACACTGAAGCTTTCTTT | CASSPTILTGGNTEAFF
TRBJ2-7 | - | TRBV9 | - | TGTGCCAGCAGCCCAGAGGTGACTTACAACGAGCAGTACTTC | CASSPEVTYNEQYF
TRBJ1-2 | - | TRBV6-1 | - | TGTGCCAGCAGTGACAACTTCGACAGGAGTCATGGCTACACCTTC | CASSDNFDRSHGYTF
TRBJ2-2 | - | TRBV5-1 | - | TGCGCCAGCAGCTTGCTCCCAGTTCCGTCAGGGGAGCTGTTTTTT | CASSLLPVPSGELFF
TRBJ2-3 | TRBD2 | TRBV3-1/TRBV3-2 | - | TGTGCCAGCAGCCAGGATCTAGCGGGGGCCCTCTTGACAGATACGCAGTATTTT | CASSQDLAGALLTDTQYF
TRBJ1-1 | - | TRBV29-1 | - | TGCAGCGTGGGGGGGAGCACTGAAGCTTTCTTT | CSVGGSTEAFF
TRBJ2-2 | TRBD1 | TRBV5-1 | - | TGCGCCAGCAGCCTGGACAGGGCGGGCACCGGGGAGCTGTTTTTT | CASSLDRAGTGELFF
TRBJ1-2 | - | TRBV10-1 | - | TGCGCCAGCAGCGAGCACAAAAACTATGGCTACACCTTC | CASSEHKNYGYTF
TRBJ2-4 | - | TRBV12-3/TRBV12-4 | - | TGTGCCAGCAGCCCTCAGGGGAAAAACATTCAGTACTTC | CASSPQGKNIQYF
TRBJ1-1 | TRBD1 | TRBV6-5 | - | TGTGCCAGCAGTTACTGGACAGGGGTAGAGACTGAAGCTTTCTTT | CASSYWTGVETEAFF
TRBJ1-4 | TRBD1 | TRBV4-1 | - | TGCGCCAGCAGCCCAAAGACAGGGGAACGGGAAAAACTGTTTTTT | CASSPKTGEREKLFF
TRBJ2-2 | - | TRBV25-1 | - | TGTGCCAGCAGTTCCTACACCGGGGAGCTGTTTTTT | CASSSYTGELFF
TRBJ2-7 | - | TRBV12-5 | few | TGTGCTAGTGGTCCGCGTGTACCCTCCTACGAGCAGTACTTC | CASGPRVPSYEQYF
TRBJ2-5 | TRBD2 | TRBV7-9 | - | TGTGCCAGCAGCCGACGGGGACTAGCGGAAGAGACCCAGTACTTC | CASSRRGLAEETQYF
TRBJ2-4 | TRBD1 | TRBV6-5 | - | TGTGCCAGCAGTTACCTCCGACAGGGACATGTTCAGTACTTC | CASSYLRQGHVQYF
TRBJ1-6 | - | TRBV3-1/TRBV3-2 | - | TGTGCCAGCAGCCAAAGGGCAAGCGGTTCACCCCTCCACTTT | CASSQRASGSPLHF
TRBJ2-7 | TRBD1 | TRBV5-4 | - | TGTGCCAGCAGCTCCGAACAGGGGGCTAACGAGCAGTACTTC | CASSSEQGANEQYF
TRBJ2-5 | TRBD2 | TRBV5-4 | once | TGTGCCAGCAGCTTGGCGGGGGGGGCAGAGACCCAGTACTTC | CASSLAGGAETQYF
TRBJ2-5 | TRBD2 | TRBV20-1 | few | TGCAGTGCTAGTGATATAGCGGGGGGGCCTGAGGAGACCCAGTACTTC | CSASDIAGGPEETQYF
TRBJ2-1 | TRBD1 | TRBV9 | - | TGTGCCAGCAGCGGCTCGGACTTCCGGGACAGGGGGAACAATGAGCAGTTCTTC | CASSGSDFRDRGNNEQFF
TRBJ1-2 | - | TRBV6-5 | many | TGTGCCAGCGGGGGCAGGGAAAAGGCTAACTATGGCTACACCTTC | CASGGREKANYGYTF
TRBJ2-7 | - | TRBV21-1 | - | TGTGCCAGCAGCAAAGGCCGGACAGGATTGCTCTACGAGCAGTACTTC | CASSKGRTGLLYEQYF